The clone carrying this T cell receptor (beta chain) showed up just a few times. Germline loops: CDR1 SGHDT, CDR2 YYEEEE. CDR3 size: 15 residues. Trimming took 0 bases from V and 8 from J; bases not matched to a gene: 6. This entry comes from a study of cytomegalovirus exposure and HLA in healthy donors. The PCR ran on 60 Vbeta and 13 Jbeta primers. Some clones are missing from TCRdb's copy, which holds only in-frame ones; the method was immunoSEQ multiplex PCR. The table includes some 210,000 clones, 60% to 80% detected once. This receptor was identified in a male donor in good health and CMV-seronegative. The chain combines TRBV5-6 with TRBJ2-1, with TRBD1 matching over 9 bases. Sequencing was carried out using PBMCs. The CDR3 loop reads CASSLAGQGNDEQFF. As DNA, the CDR3 is TGTGCCAGCAGCTTGGCGGGACAGGGAAATGATGAGCAGTTCTTC.